Presented here are 25 T cell receptor beta chains from one specimen sequenced in a study of blood T cell repertoires in COVID-19. Only in-frame clones appear in the TCRdb table, and some are missing; sequencing was by immunoSEQ multiplex PCR. The table records approximately 330,000 clones, about nine tenths of them present only once. The sequencing sample was made of peripheral blood. These receptors came from a man younger than 40 with COVID-19, enrolled during active disease.

This chain connects TRBV7-9 to TRBJ2-1; 14 bases fit TRBD2. The V gene's germline CDR1 is SEHNR and CDR2 FQNEAQ (reference sequence). V shed 5 bases, J shed 8 bases, and the junction held 8 bases outside the gene matches. The CDR3 loop spans 16 amino acids. The CDR3: CASSRMTSGRADEQFF. The CDR3 DNA reads TGTGCCAGCAGCAGGATGACTAGCGGGAGGGCTGATGAGCAGTTCTTC.

This clone was detected only once. The rearrangement joins TRBV11-2 to TRBJ1-1; a possible D gene is TRBD1 (6 bases). The V end was cut by 5 bases, the J end by 0 bases, with 10 bases between. This CDR3 spans 14 amino acids. CDR1 is SGHAT and CDR2 is FQNNGV in the germline V gene. CDR3 nucleotide sequence: TGTGCCAGCAGCCAGGGGAACATGAACACTGAAGCTTTCTTT. It yields the protein CASSQGNMNTEAFF.

The rearrangement uses TRBV12-3 or TRBV12-4 and TRBJ1-2, with 7 positions matching TRBD1. The ends lost 6 bases at V and 5 bases at J; junction bases unmatched: 3. The CDR3 covers 12 residues. CDR3 DNA sequence: TGTGCCAGCAGGCAGGGGGTATATGGCTACACCTTC. It is translated as CASRQGVYGYTF.

The rearrangement joins TRBV3-1 (or the pseudogene TRBV3-2) to TRBJ2-2; D is perhaps TRBD1 (6 bases). Trimming took off 3 bases at V and 6 bases at J, with 23 bases between the two ends. The CDR3 is made up of 18 amino acids. In germline, CDR1 is LGHDT, CDR2 YNNKEL (reference sequence). The CDR3 DNA sequence: TGTGCCAGCAGCCATAAACCCCAGACAGGCACGGGACCCGGGGAGCTGTTTTTT. Translated: CASSHKPQTGTGPGELFF.

V gene TRBV9 combines with J gene TRBJ1-6; the match to TRBD1 covers 9 bases. Per germline, CDR1 SGDLS and CDR2 YYNGEE. This CDR3 spans 16 amino acids. Trimming took 4 bases from V and 9 from J; bases not matched to a gene: 11. The CDR3 region has the DNA TGTGCCAGCAGCTTAAGGGGACAGGGCCTCGGTTCACCCCTCCACTTT. Translated, it gives CASSLRGQGLGSPLHF. The full variable domain, in which reference TRBV9 and TRBJ1-6 provide the parts outside the CDR3, is DSGVTQTPKHLITATGQRVTLRCSPRSGDLSVYWYQQSLDQGLQFLIQYYNGEERAKGNILERFSAQQFPDLHSELNLSSLELGDSALYFCASSLRGQGLGSPLHFGNGTRLTVT.

V is TRBV11-2 and J is TRBJ2-4, with a weak D call TRBD2 (5 bases). Germline CDR1 SGHAT, CDR2 FQNNGV. The germline V and J ends were trimmed by 1 base and 1 base, with 11 bases remaining between them. The CDR3 spans 16 residues. CDR3 in DNA: TGTGCCAGCAGCTTAGCGGGGAAATCGGCCAAAAACATTCAGTACTTC. Its protein product is CASSLAGKSAKNIQYF.

This clone has a single count. In DNA form, the CDR3 reads TGTGCCAGCAGCGAACAGGGGGGAAGGGGAAAACTGTTTTTT. Its protein product is CASSEQGGRGKLFF. The V gene is TRBV9, the J gene TRBJ1-4, with 8 positions matching TRBD1. CDR3 length: 14 residues. With 3 bases clipped from V and 10 bases from J, the junction kept 8 bases outside the gene matches. CDR1 is SGDLS, CDR2 YYNGEE, per germline. The full variable domain, completed using reference TRBV9 and TRBJ1-4, is DSGVTQTPKHLITATGQRVTLRCSPRSGDLSVYWYQQSLDQGLQFLIQYYNGEERAKGNILERFSAQQFPDLHSELNLSSLELGDSALYFCASSEQGGRGKLFFGSGTQLSVL.

The genes are TRBV2 and TRBJ1-2; 7 bases are shared with TRBD1. Losses at the gene ends were 10 bases for V and 3 bases for J; bases not matched to a gene: 14. The CDR3 has 15 amino acids. Looked up from germline, CDR1 is SNHLY and CDR2 is FYNNEI. CDR3: CATRQGKGDYYGYTF. In DNA, the CDR3 is TGTGCCACCAGACAGGGTAAAGGAGATTACTATGGCTACACCTTC.

The chain uses TRBV5-5 and TRBJ1-1; 9 bases match TRBD1. Germline V gives CDR1 SGHKS, CDR2 YYEKEE (reference sequence). After removal of 4 bases from V and 7 bases from J, the junction contained 11 bases not matched to a gene. This CDR3 contains 15 residues. CDR3 nucleotides: TGTGCCAGCAGCACAGGTCGGACAGGGGTCCGTGAAGCTTTCTTT. It specifies CASSTGRTGVREAFF.

This chain joins TRBV19 and TRBJ2-3; possibly TRBD1 for D (5 bases). Deletions cut 3 bases from V and 2 bases from J, with 9 bases between. CDR3 length: 14 residues. CDR1 is LNHDA, CDR2 SQIVND, per germline (reference sequence). The DNA of the CDR3 is TGTGCCAGTAGTATCTGGGGCGACACAGATACGCAGTATTTT. Protein sequence: CASSIWGDTDTQYF.

This CDR3 is CASSQLQGNGEQYF. The CDR3 nucleotides are TGTGCCAGCAGCCAACTACAGGGAAATGGCGAGCAGTACTTC. The genes are TRBV6-6 and TRBJ2-7, with D possibly being TRBD1 (6 bases). Between the trimmed V and J ends, which lost 6 bases and 6 bases, there was a span of 18 bases. Germline CDR1 and CDR2: MNHNY and SVGAGI (reference sequence). The CDR3 is 14 residues long.

The J gene is TRBJ2-7, the V gene TRBV28; 7 bases are shared with TRBD1. Germline V gene sequence: CDR1 MDHEN, CDR2 SYDVKM. J was trimmed by 2 bases and V by 8 bases; bases with no gene match: 9. The CDR3 totals 14 residues. CDR3 residues: CASRTGQATYEQYF. CDR3 coding DNA: TGTGCCAGCCGAACTGGACAGGCAACCTACGAGCAGTACTTC.

The chain joins TRBV19 to TRBJ1-5; D not certain. V shed 6 bases and J shed 2 bases, with 11 bases lying between them. CDR3 length: 14 residues. The germline CDR1 and CDR2 sequences are LNHDA and SQIVND (reference sequence). The CDR3, as DNA: TGTGCCAGTAGACGTGGCGGTGGCAATCAGCCCCAGCATTTT. Encoded protein: CASRRGGGNQPQHF.

In its sample, this clone was seen a few times. This sequence joins TRBV7-2 and TRBJ2-7; maybe TRBD1 (5 bases). The V gene's germline CDR1 is SGHTA and CDR2 FQGNSA. This CDR3 comprises 18 residues. V was shortened by 2 bases and J by 1 base, with 21 bases between the two germline ends. The chain's CDR3 is CASSLRASSSGKSYEQYF. Written as DNA, the CDR3 is TGTGCCAGCAGCTTAAGAGCTTCGTCGTCAGGGAAATCCTACGAGCAGTACTTC.

This clone was seen once. The sample contains more than one DNA sequence encoding this CDR3. J is TRBJ2-5 and V is TRBV4-3; no clear D gene. V was shortened by 0 bases and J by 5 bases, with 7 bases between the two germline ends. Germline loops: CDR1 LGHNA, CDR2 YSLEER. CDR3 length equals 13 residues. For the CDR3, the DNA is TGCGCCAGCAGCCAAGACCGGCGGGAGACCCAGTACTTC. It specifies CASSQDRRETQYF.

Only a few counts were recorded for this clone. The rearrangement links TRBV10-3 to TRBJ2-1; no reliable D call. This CDR3 has 14 residues. Trimming took off 5 bases at V and 0 bases at J, with 8 bases between the two ends. The germline V gene encodes CDR1 ENHRY and CDR2 SYGVKD. CDR3 in amino acids: CAISLYSSYNEQFF. CDR3 bases: TGTGCCATCAGTTTATATAGCTCCTACAATGAGCAGTTCTTC.

This clone was seen just once. The gene calls are TRBV19 and TRBJ1-2; perhaps TRBD1 as D (6 bases). The CDR3 has 13 amino acids. Between the trimmed V and J ends, which lost 4 bases and 4 bases, there was a span of 10 bases. Germline V lookup: CDR1 LNHDA, CDR2 SQIVND (reference sequence). The DNA of the CDR3 is TGTGCCAGTAGTACGGACAGTTTCTATGGCTACACCTTC. Protein: CASSTDSFYGYTF.

The genes are TRBV19 and TRBJ2-7; 7 bases line up with TRBD2. Unmatched junction bases numbered 17, after V lost 7 bases and J lost 2 bases. Germline V gene sequence: CDR1 LNHDA, CDR2 SQIVND (reference sequence). CDR3 size: 17 residues. The CDR3 nucleotides read TGTGCCAGTACCCCTGGGTTTCTAGCGGTCCCCCCCTACGAGCAGTACTTC. It is translated as CASTPGFLAVPPYEQYF.

The genes are TRBV11-1 and TRBJ2-7; D unresolved. Germline-derived CDR1 and CDR2 are SGHAT and FQDESV (reference sequence). This CDR3 has 13 residues. Trimming removed 1 base from V and 4 bases from J, with 8 bases in between. The CDR3 bases are TGTGCCAGCAGCTTAGAGCTGCCTTACGAGCAGTACTTC. Translation: CASSLELPYEQYF.

The chain employs TRBV27 and TRBJ2-7; a possible D gene is TRBD2 (7 bases). The V end was cut by 2 bases, the J end by 6 bases, with 14 bases between. Per the germline V gene, CDR1 is MNHEY and CDR2 is SMNVEV (reference sequence). The CDR3 has 14 residues. DNA of the CDR3: TGTGCCAGCAGTTTAGGGGGGGCCCCCTCCGAGCAGTACTTC. This gives the protein CASSLGGAPSEQYF.

This chain uses TRBV19 with TRBJ1-6; possibly TRBD1 for D (6 bases). V lost 4 bases and J lost 7, with 17 bases in between. Germline CDR1 LNHDA, CDR2 SQIVND (reference sequence). The CDR3 consists of 16 residues. Here the CDR3 DNA reads TGTGCCAGTAGTAAAGGGGGGGCCGGCGGGAATTCACCCCTCCACTTT. Protein: CASSKGGAGGNSPLHF.

The chain recombines TRBV5-6 with TRBJ2-2, with D perhaps TRBD1 (5 bases). The ends were cut back, 2 bases at V and 2 bases at J, with 10 bases in the middle. The germline CDR1 and CDR2 sequences are SGHDT and YYEEEE. The CDR3 length is 15 residues. The CDR3: CASSLRGINTGELFF. For the CDR3, the DNA is TGTGCCAGCAGCTTAAGGGGAATAAACACCGGGGAGCTGTTTTTT.

This clone was observed a handful of times. The chain joins TRBV15 to TRBJ2-5, with a tentative D call TRBD1 (6 bases). Trimming shortened V by 1 base and J by 5 bases, and 14 bases separated the two germline ends. From germline, CDR1 is LNHNV and CDR2 YYDKDF (reference sequence). This CDR3 spans 15 amino acids. CDR3 sequence (DNA): TGTGCCACCAGCAGAGTTGCAGGGGCCGGGGAGACCCAGTACTTC. Translated, it gives CATSRVAGAGETQYF. Full variable domain (rest looked up from reference TRBV15 and TRBJ2-5): DAMVIQNPRYQVTQFGKPVTLSCSQTLNHNVMYWYQQKSSQAPKLLFHYYDKDFNNEADTPDNFQSRRPNTSFCFLDIRSPGLGDTAMYLCATSRVAGAGETQYFGPGTRLLVL.

This clone showed up just a few times. The chain combines TRBV5-1 with TRBJ2-2; TRBD1 aligns across 9 bases. Trimming at V came to 1 base and at J to 6 bases, leaving 1 base not matched to a gene. The length of the CDR3 is 14 residues. Germline V CDR1 and CDR2: SGHRS, YFSETQ. The CDR3 DNA reads TGCGCCAGCAGCTTGAGACAGGGGGCCGGGGAGCTGTTTTTT. This translates into CASSLRQGAGELFF.

V gene TRBV6-1 combines with J gene TRBJ1-5, with D uncertain. Trimming removed 3 bases from V and 11 bases from J, with 17 bases in between. Germline lookup yields CDR1 MNHNS and CDR2 SASEGT. This CDR3 has 14 amino acids. CDR3 sequence: CASSDPGYQSAQHF. The CDR3 DNA reads as TGTGCCAGCAGTGATCCAGGCTATCAATCAGCCCAGCATTTT.